This T cell receptor beta chain was observed in a study of shared clonotypes between healthy human individuals. Looked up from germline, CDR1 is MNHEY and CDR2 is SVGAGI. V lost 0 bases and J lost 4, with 9 bases in between. The CDR3 is made up of 14 amino acids. Healthy HIV-negative adults without recent acute infections or vaccinations served as donors. The method was immunoSEQ multiplex PCR; TCRdb's version includes in-frame clones alone and lacks a portion of them. The profile shows 450,000 to 500,000 clones, 70% to 80% of them singletons. The chain links TRBV6-5 to TRBJ1-2; no reliable D call. Sequencing was done on a sample of PBMCs. The receptor was isolated from a woman between 40 and 50 years old in good health. Some clones in this sample may be carry-over from other donors' samples. CDR3 sequence: CASSYSIVSYGYTF. Here the CDR3 DNA reads TGTGCCAGCAGTTACTCTATAGTCTCCTATGGCTACACCTTC.